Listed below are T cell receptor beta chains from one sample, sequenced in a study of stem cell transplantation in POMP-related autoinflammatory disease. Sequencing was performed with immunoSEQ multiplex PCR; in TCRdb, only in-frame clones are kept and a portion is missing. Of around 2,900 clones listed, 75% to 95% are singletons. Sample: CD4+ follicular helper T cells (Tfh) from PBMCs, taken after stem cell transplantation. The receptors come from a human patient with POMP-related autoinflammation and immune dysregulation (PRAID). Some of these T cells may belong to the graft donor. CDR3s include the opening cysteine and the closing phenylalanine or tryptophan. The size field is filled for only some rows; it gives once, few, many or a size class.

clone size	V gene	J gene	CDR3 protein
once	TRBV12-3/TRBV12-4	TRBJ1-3	CASSFRVKDTIYF
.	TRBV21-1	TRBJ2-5	CASSIRGGPQETQYF
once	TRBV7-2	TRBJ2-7	CASSPQGPMSSYEQYF
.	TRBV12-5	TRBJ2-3	CASGDRAGLGTQYF
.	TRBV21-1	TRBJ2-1	CASSKVAQGRDNEQFF
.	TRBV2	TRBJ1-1	CASSPGEDTEAFF
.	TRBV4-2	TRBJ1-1	CASSQEAWTEAFF
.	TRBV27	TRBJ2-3	CASINPTSPGTYTDTQYF
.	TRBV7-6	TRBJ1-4	CASSLAVTGSEKLFF
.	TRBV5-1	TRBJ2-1	CASSLRRGESDNEQFF
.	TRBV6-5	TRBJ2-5	CASSPEGLETQYF
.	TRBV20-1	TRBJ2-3	CSASAGYTQYF
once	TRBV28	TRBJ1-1	CASSLGTLGGVNTEAFF
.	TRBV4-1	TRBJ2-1	CASSPTLGASGYYNEQFF
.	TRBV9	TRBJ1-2	CASSARTGGDYGYTF
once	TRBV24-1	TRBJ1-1	CATSEAGVNGEAFF
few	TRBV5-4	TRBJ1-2	CASRNRDRLNYGYTF
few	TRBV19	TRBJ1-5	CASTSPGVSNQPQHF
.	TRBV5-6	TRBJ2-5	CASSLWSSQETQYF
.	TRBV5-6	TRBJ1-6	CASSLLSSWGSSPLHF
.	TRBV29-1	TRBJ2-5	CSVEWWAGETQYF
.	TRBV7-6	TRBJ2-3	CASSQGGQGQTQYF
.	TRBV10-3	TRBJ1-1	CAISESTGKDTEAFF
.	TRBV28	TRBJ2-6	CASSSMGRGSGANVLTF
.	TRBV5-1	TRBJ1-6	CASITHGGGSGSPLHF
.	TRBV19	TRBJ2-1	CASSINLNVGEQFF
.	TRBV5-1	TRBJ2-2	CASSLAGLRGTGELFF
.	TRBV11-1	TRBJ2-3	CASSRITDTQYF
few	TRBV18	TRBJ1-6	CASSPRTGSSYNSPLHF
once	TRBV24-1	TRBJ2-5	CATSDRLPGQGLETQYF
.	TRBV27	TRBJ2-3	CASSARDGTTDTQYF
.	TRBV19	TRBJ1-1	CASSAGHSMNTEAFF
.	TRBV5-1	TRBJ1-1	CASSWKDINTEAFF
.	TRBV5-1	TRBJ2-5	CASSLGPLARGETQYF
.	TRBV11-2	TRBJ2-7	CASSLDPTSYEQYF
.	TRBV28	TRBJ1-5	CASSLSRQPQHF
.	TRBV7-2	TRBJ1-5	CASSLTRDGNQPQHF
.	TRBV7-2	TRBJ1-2	CASSPRHKVYGYTF
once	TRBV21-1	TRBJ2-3	CASSKISPGLAGDDQSTDTQYF
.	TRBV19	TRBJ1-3	CASRGRDRANGNTIYF
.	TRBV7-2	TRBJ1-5	CASSLQGSSNQPQHF
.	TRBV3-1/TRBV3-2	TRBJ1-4	CASSRGQGGSEEKLFF
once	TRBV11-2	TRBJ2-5	CASSLGLQETQYF
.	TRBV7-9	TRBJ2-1	CASSLGPQGSAFYNEQFF
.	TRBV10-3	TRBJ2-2	CAISDSGTGGAGELFF
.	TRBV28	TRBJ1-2	CASSLRVSGYTF
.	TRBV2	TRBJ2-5	CASSPGQRGTQYF
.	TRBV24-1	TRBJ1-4	CATSDPSDDTGGKLFF
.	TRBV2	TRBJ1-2	CASSDWGAANYGYTF
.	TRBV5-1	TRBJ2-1	CASSLELAYNEQFF